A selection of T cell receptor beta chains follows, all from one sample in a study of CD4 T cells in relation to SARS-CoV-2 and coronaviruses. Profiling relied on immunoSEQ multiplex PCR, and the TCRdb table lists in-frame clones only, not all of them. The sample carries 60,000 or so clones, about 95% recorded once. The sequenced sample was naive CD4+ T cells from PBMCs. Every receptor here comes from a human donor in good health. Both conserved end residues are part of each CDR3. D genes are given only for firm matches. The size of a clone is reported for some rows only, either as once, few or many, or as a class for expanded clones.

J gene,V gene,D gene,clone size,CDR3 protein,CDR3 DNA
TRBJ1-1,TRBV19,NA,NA,CASSGGSASGEAFF,TGTGCCAGTAGTGGGGGGTCGGCGAGTGGTGAAGCTTTCTTT
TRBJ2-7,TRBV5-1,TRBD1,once,CASSYYRGNEQYF,TGCGCCAGCAGCTACTACAGGGGTAACGAGCAGTACTTC
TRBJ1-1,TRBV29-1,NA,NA,CSVPGQNTEAFF,TGCAGCGTACCGGGACAGAACACTGAAGCTTTCTTT
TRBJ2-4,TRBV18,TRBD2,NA,CASSPQGTSGRGNPIQYF,TGTGCCAGCTCCCCACAGGGGACTAGCGGGAGAGGTAATCCCATTCAGTACTTC
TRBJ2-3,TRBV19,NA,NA,CASRVEPSTDTQYF,TGTGCCAGTAGGGTCGAACCTAGCACAGATACGCAGTATTTT
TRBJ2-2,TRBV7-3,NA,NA,CAGSLSGKTGELFF,TGTGCCGGCAGCTTATCAGGGAAAACCGGGGAGCTGTTTTTT
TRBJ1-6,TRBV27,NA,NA,CASRPTWVSNSPLHF,TGTGCCAGCAGACCCACGTGGGTGTCGAATTCACCCCTCCACTTT
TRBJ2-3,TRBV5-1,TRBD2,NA,CASTQLGAGTSGKDTQYF,TGCGCCAGCACACAGTTGGGGGCCGGGACTAGCGGAAAAGATACGCAGTATTTT
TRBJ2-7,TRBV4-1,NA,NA,CASSQGPSAPYEQYF,TGCGCCAGCAGCCAAGGGCCTAGCGCTCCCTACGAGCAGTACTTC
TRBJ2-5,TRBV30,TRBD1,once,CAWGASGGETQYF,TGTGCCTGGGGTGCGTCAGGGGGAGAGACCCAGTACTTC
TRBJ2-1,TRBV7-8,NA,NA,CASTIAPTVYNEQFF,TGTGCCAGCACCATTGCACCCACGGTTTACAATGAGCAGTTCTTC
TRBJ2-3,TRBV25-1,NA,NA,CASSEYYRGTVTDTQYF,TGTGCCAGCAGTGAATATTACCGCGGTACAGTCACAGATACGCAGTATTTT
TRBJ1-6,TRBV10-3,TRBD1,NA,CAISESGQDVFSPLHF,TGTGCCATCAGTGAGTCAGGACAGGATGTTTTTTCACCCCTCCACTTT
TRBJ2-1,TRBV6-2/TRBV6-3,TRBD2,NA,CASSIQVGRGLRYNEQFF,TGTGCCAGCAGTATTCAGGTCGGGCGGGGACTACGCTACAATGAGCAGTTCTTC
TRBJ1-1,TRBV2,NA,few,CASSAQDTEAFF,TGTGCCAGCAGTGCCCAAGACACTGAAGCTTTCTTT
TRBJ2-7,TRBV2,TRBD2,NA,CASNRLAGIGDEQYF,TGTGCCAGCAACCGATTAGCGGGAATCGGGGACGAGCAGTACTTC
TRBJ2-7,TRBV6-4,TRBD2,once,CASSVEAAGGYEQYF,TGTGCCAGCAGCGTCGAGGCAGCGGGAGGGTACGAGCAGTACTTC
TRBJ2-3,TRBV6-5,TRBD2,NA,CASSTRGSLTDTQYF,TGTGCCAGCAGTACTCGCGGGAGTCTCACAGATACGCAGTATTTT
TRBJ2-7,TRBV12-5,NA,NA,CASGPPNSYEQYF,TGTGCTAGTGGACCCCCGAATTCCTACGAGCAGTACTTC
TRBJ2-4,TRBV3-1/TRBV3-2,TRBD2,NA,CASSLAIPSSGSSGIQYF,TGTGCCAGCAGCCTCGCAATCCCCTCTAGCGGGAGTTCTGGCATTCAGTACTTC
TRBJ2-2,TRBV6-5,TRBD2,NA,CASSYPLAGGTGELFF,TGTGCCAGCAGTTACCCCCTCGCGGGAGGGACCGGGGAGCTGTTTTTT
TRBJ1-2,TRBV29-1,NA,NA,CSVGVQAGYTF,TGCAGCGTTGGAGTACAGGCCGGCTACACCTTC
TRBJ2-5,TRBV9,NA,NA,CASSVDPQETQYF,TGTGCCAGCAGCGTAGATCCCCAAGAGACCCAGTACTTC
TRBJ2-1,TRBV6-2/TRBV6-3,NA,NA,CASSYSNRGPTHNEQFF,TGTGCCAGCAGTTACTCGAACCGCGGGCCCACCCACAATGAGCAGTTCTTC
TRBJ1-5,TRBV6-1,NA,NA,CASSDTTDNQPQHF,TGTGCCAGCAGTGATACGACAGATAATCAGCCCCAGCATTTT
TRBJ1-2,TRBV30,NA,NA,CAWTSTGGYGYTF,TGTGCCTGGACCTCAACGGGGGGCTATGGCTACACCTTC
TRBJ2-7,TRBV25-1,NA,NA,CASTGHNDYEQYF,TGTGCCAGCACCGGACATAACGACTACGAGCAGTACTTC
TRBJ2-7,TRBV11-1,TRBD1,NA,CASSKGQGYEQYF,TGTGCCAGCAGCAAAGGACAGGGCTACGAGCAGTACTTC
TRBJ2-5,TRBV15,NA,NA,CATSRDRGQETQYF,TGTGCCACCAGCAGAGACAGGGGACAAGAGACCCAGTACTTC
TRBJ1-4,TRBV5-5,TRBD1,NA,CASSLQGGEKLFF,TGTGCCAGCAGCTTGCAGGGGGGTGAAAAACTGTTTTTT
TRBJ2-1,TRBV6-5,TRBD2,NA,CASRRGLAGLNEQFF,TGTGCCAGCAGGCGGGGACTAGCGGGACTCAATGAGCAGTTCTTC
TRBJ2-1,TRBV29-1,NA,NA,CSHASGFNEQFF,TGCAGCCACGCCTCAGGTTTCAATGAGCAGTTCTTC
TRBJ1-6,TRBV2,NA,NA,CASSVWGTNSPLHF,TGTGCCAGCAGTGTTTGGGGAACAAATTCACCCCTCCACTTT
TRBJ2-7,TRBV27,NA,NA,CASSSGTITYEQYF,TGTGCCAGCAGCTCCGGGACGATAACCTACGAGCAGTACTTC
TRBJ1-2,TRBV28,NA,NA,CASSANQNYGYTF,TGTGCCAGCAGTGCAAACCAAAACTATGGCTACACCTTC
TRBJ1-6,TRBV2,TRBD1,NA,CASRTGTGHSPLHF,TGTGCCAGCAGAACCGGGACAGGGCATTCACCCCTCCACTTT
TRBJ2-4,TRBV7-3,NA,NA,CASSLKGPDSPQRAKNIQYF,TGTGCCAGCAGCTTAAAAGGGCCCGACTCGCCCCAGAGAGCCAAAAACATTCAGTACTTC
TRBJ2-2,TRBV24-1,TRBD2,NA,CATSDTTSGPLSGGELFF,TGTGCCACCAGTGATACAACTAGCGGGCCCCTTTCGGGCGGGGAGCTGTTTTTT
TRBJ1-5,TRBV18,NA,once,CASSPTENQPQHF,TGTGCCAGCTCACCGACAGAGAATCAGCCCCAGCATTTT
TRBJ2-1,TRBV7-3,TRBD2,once,CASSKGLAGTEQFF,TGTGCCAGCAGCAAGGGACTAGCGGGAACTGAGCAGTTCTTC
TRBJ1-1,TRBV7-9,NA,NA,CASSLGTGYTEAFF,TGTGCCAGCAGCTTAGGTACAGGGTACACTGAAGCTTTCTTT
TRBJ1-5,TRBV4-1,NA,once,CASSQDPQGVKSLYQPQHF,TGCGCCAGCAGCCAAGACCCTCAGGGTGTAAAATCGTTATATCAGCCCCAGCATTTT
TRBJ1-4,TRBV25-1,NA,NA,CASTRAKRDYRKLFF,TGTGCCAGCACTCGCGCGAAAAGGGACTATCGAAAACTGTTTTTT
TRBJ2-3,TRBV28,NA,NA,CASSTSSASPDTQYF,TGTGCCAGCAGTACCTCCTCGGCTAGCCCCGATACGCAGTATTTT
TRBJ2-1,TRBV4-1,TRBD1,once,CASSLLAATGNNEQFF,TGCGCCAGCAGCCTTTTAGCCGCGACAGGGAACAATGAGCAGTTCTTC
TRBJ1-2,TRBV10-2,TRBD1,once,CASRGTGGADYGYTF,TGCGCCAGCAGGGGGACAGGGGGCGCGGACTATGGCTACACCTTC
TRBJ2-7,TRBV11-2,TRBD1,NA,CASSADRGPREQYF,TGTGCCAGCAGCGCGGACAGGGGGCCACGAGAGCAGTACTTC
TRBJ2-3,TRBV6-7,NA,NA,CASSKRQKQTSTDTQYF,TGTGCCAGCAGTAAGAGACAGAAACAAACTAGCACAGATACGCAGTATTTT